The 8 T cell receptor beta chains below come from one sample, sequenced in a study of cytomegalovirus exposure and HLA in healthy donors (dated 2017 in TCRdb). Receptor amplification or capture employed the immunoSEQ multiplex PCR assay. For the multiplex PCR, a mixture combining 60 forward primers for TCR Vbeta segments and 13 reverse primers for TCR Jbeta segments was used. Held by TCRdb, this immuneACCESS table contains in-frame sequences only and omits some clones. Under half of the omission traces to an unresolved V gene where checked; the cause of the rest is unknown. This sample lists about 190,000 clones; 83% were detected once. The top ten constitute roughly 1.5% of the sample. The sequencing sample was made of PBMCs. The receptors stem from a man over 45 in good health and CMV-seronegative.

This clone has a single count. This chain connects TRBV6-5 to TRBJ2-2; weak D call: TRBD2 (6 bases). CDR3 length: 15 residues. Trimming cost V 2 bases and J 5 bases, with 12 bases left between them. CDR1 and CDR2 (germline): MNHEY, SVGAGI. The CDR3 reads CASSYRGLRTGELFF. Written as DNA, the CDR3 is TGTGCCAGCAGTTACCGGGGGTTGAGGACCGGGGAGCTGTTTTTT.

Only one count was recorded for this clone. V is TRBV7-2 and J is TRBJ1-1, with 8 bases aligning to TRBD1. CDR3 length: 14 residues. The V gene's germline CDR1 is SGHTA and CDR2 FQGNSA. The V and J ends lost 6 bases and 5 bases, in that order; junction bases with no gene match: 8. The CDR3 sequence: CASSSDRAKTEAFF. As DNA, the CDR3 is TGTGCCAGCAGTTCGGACAGGGCGAAAACTGAAGCTTTCTTT.

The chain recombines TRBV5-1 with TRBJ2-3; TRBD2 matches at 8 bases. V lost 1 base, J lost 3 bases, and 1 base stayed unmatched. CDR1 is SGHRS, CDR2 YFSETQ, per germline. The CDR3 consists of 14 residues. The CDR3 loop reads CASSLPSGTDTQYF. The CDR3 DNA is TGCGCCAGCAGCTTGCCTAGCGGGACAGATACGCAGTATTTT.

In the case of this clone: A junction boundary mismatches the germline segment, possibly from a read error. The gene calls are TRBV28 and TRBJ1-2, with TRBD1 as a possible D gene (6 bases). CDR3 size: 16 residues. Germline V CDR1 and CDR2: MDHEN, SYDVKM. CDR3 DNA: TGTGCCAGCAGTCTCCCCTGGGGGGGGGCGAACTATGGCCACACCTTC. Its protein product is CASSLPWGGANYGHTF.

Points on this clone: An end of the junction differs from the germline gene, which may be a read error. The CDR3 sequence: CASSFPGQGENF. CDR3 nucleotides: TGTGCCAGCAGTTTCCCCGGACAGGGGGAAAACTTC. V usage is TRBV27 and J usage is TRBJ2-7, with TRBD1 identical over 10 bases. Looked up from germline, CDR1 is MNHEY and CDR2 is SMNVEV (reference sequence). This CDR3 is 12 amino acids long.

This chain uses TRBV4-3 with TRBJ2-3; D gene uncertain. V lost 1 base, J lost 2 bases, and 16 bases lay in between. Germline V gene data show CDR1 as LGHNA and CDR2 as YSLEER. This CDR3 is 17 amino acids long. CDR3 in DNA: TGCGCCAGCAGCCAAGGTATTGGCGGCCCGTTCACAGATACGCAGTATTTT. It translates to CASSQGIGGPFTDTQYF.

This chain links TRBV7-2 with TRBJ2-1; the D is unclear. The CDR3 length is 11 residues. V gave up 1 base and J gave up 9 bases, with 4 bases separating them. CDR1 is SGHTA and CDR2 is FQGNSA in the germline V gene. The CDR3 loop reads CASSLDSEQFF. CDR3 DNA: TGTGCCAGCAGCTTAGACAGTGAGCAGTTCTTC.

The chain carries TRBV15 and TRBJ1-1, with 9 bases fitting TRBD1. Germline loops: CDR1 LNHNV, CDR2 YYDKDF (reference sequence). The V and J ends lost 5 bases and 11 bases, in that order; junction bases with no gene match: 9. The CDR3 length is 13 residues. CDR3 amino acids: CATSGGGQGGAFF. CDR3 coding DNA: TGTGCCACCAGCGGAGGGGGACAGGGCGGCGCTTTCTTT.